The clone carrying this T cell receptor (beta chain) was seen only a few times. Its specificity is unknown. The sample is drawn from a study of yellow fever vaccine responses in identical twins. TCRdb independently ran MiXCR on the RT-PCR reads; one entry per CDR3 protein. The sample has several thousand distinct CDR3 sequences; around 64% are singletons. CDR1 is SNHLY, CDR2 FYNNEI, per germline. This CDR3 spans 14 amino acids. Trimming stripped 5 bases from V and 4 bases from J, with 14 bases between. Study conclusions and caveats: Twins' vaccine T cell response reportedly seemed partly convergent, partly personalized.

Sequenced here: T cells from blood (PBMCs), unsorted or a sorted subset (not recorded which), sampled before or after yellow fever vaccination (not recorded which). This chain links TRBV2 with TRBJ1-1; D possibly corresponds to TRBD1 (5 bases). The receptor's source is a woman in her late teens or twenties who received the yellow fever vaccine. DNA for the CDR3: TGTGCCAGCAGTCGGGTTATGGGGCCCACTGAAGCTTTCTTT. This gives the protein CASSRVMGPTEAFF. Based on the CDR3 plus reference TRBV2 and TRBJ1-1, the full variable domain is EPEVTQTPSHQVTQMGQEVILRCVPISNHLYFYWYRQILGQKVEFLVSFYNNEISEKSEIFDDQFSVERPDGSNFTLKIRSTKLEDSAMYFCASSRVMGPTEAFFGQGTRLTVV.